A single count supports the clone carrying this T cell receptor beta chain. Its cognate antigen is unknown. The sample comes from a study of shared clonotypes between healthy human individuals. Study in general: CD8 memory received one plate per donor, CD8 naive two, CD4 memory three and CD4 naive three.

Original analysis: For the immunoSEQ data, sequences were junction-only without quality scores, so filtering differed. TCRdb's table, derived via immunoSEQ multiplex PCR, lists solely in-frame clones and lacks some. That table gives V, J and clone size, and the DNA gave D and trimming. The data show around 1 million clones, about 80% seen once. Study-wide points: Generally, naive subsets (rather than memory subsets) showed larger estimated richness. Approximately 4.6% of naive CD4 clonotypes were common to several donors.

The germline gives CDR1 ENHRY, CDR2 SYGVKD. CDR3 size: 15 residues. The V gene lost 2 bases and the J gene lost 5 bases, with 15 bases spanning the gap. This receptor was identified in a young man in good health. Sequenced input: memory CD4+ T cells sorted from blood. Subset given: CD45RA-negative fraction. This chain joins TRBV10-3 and TRBJ2-5, with a tentative D call TRBD2 (6 bases). The CDR3 is CAISEGGALLETQYF. In DNA form, the CDR3 reads TGTGCCATCAGTGAGGGCGGGGCGCTGCTCGAGACCCAGTACTTC.